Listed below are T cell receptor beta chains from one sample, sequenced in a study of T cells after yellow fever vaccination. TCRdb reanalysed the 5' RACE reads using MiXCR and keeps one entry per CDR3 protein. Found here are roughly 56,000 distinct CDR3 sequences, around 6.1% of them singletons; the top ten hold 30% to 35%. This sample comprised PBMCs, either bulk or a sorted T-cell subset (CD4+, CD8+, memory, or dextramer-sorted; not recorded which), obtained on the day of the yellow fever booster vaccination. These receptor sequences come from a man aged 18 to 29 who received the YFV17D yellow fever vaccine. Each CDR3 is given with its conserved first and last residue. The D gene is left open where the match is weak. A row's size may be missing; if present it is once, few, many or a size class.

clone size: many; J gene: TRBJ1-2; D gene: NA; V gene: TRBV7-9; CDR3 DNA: TGTGCCAGCAGCCCAACAGGAGCTAACTATGGCTACACCTTC; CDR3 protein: CASSPTGANYGYTF
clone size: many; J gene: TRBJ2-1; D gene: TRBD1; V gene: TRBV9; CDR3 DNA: TGTGCCAGCAGCGTGACAGGGGGCCCTGCCTCCTACAATGAGCAGTTCTTC; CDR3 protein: CASSVTGGPASYNEQFF
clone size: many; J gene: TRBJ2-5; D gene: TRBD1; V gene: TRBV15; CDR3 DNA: TGTGCCACCAGCACACTACAGGGGGAGACCCAGTACTTC; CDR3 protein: CATSTLQGETQYF
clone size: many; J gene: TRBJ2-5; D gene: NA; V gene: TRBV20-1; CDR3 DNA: TGCAGTGCTAGACAGAGACAAGAGACCCAGTACTTC; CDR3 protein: CSARQRQETQYF
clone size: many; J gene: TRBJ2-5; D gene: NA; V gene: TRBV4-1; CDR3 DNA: TGCGCCAGCAGCCAGTGGGGGACCCAGTACTTC; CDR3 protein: CASSQWGTQYF
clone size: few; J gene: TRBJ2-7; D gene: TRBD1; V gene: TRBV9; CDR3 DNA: TGTGCCAGCAGCGTGGGGACAGGGAATGGGGAGCAGTACTTC; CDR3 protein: CASSVGTGNGEQYF
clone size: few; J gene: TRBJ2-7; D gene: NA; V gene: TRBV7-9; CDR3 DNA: TGTGCCAGCAGCGATACGGCCGGAGGAGCTTACGAGCAGTACTTC; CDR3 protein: CASSDTAGGAYEQYF
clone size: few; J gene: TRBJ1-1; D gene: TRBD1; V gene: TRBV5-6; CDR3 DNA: TGTGCCAGCAGCTTGGGACAGGGAGTCACTGAAGCTTTCTTT; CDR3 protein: CASSLGQGVTEAFF
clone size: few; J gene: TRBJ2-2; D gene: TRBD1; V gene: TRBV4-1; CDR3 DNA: TGCGCCAGCAGCCACTTAGCCGGGACAGGGTACACCGGGGAGCTGTTTTTT; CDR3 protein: CASSHLAGTGYTGELFF
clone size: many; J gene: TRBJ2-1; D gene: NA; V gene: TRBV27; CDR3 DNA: TGTGCCAGCTGGTCAGACACAACCTCCTACAATGAGCAGTTCTTC; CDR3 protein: CASWSDTTSYNEQFF
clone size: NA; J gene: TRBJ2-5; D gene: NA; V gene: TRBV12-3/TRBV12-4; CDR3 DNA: TGTGCCAGCAGTTTTAGGGGGACTGAGTACTTC; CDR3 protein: CASSFRGTEYF
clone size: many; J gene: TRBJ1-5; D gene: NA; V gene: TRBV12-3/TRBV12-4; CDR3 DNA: TGTGCCAGCAGTTTACGAGGAGGGTATTCCGGCAATCAGCCCCAGCATTTT; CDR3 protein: CASSLRGGYSGNQPQHF
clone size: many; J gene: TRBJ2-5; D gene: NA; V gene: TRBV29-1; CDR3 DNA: TGCAGCGCCGGCGTTAGGGGGGCACGGGAAGAGACCCAGTACTTC; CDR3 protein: CSAGVRGAREETQYF
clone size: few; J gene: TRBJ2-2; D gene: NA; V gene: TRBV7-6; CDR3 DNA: TGTGCCAGCAGCCTGTCCGGGGCCACAAACACCGGGGAGCTGTTTTTT; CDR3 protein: CASSLSGATNTGELFF
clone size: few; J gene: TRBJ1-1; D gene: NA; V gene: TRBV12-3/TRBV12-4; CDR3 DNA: TGTGCCAGCAGTTTATTAGGGGCCCTTGGAGCTTTCTTT; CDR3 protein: CASSLLGALGAFF
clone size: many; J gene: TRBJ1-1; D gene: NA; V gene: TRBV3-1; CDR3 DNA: TGTGCCAGCAGCCAAGGGGTGTACACTGAAGCTTTCTTT; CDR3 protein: CASSQGVYTEAFF
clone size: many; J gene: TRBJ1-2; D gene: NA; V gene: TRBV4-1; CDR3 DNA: TGCGCCAGCAGCCAAGAGTCAGCTAACTATGGCTACACCTTC; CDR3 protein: CASSQESANYGYTF
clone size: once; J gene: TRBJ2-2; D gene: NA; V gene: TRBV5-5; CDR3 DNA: TGTGCCAGCAGCTTGGCACTAAACACCGGGGAGCTGTTTTTT; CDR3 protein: CASSLALNTGELFF
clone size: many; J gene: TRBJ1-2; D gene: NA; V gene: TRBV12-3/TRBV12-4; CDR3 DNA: TGTGCCAGCAGCGTTACCGAGGGTTACTATGGCTACACCTTC; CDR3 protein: CASSVTEGYYGYTF
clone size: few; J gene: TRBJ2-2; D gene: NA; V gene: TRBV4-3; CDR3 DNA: TGCGCCAGCAGCCCTAGCTTTTCCGGGGAGCTGTTTTTT; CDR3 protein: CASSPSFSGELFF
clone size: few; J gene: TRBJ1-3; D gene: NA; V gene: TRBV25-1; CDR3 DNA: TGTGCCAGCAGTGAGCCGGCTGGAAACACCATATATTTT; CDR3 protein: CASSEPAGNTIYF
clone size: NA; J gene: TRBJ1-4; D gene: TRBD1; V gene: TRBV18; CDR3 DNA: TGTGCCAGCTCCGACAGGGGGCAAGAAGCTAATGAAAAACTGTTTTTT; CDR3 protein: CASSDRGQEANEKLFF
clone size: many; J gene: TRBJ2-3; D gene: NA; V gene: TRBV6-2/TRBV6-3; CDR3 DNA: TGTGCCAGCAGTTACTCGAATCTAGCGCGAGATACGCAGTATTTT; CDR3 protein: CASSYSNLARDTQYF
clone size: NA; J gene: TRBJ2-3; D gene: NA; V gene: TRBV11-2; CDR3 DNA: TGTGCCAGCAGCCCCCTTATAACGGATACGCAGTATTTT; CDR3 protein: CASSPLITDTQYF
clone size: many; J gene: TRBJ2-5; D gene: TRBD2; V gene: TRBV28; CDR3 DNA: TGTGCCAGCAGTCCTCGGGGGGAAGAGACCCAGTACTTC; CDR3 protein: CASSPRGEETQYF
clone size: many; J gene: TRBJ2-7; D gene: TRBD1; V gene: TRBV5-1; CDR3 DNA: TGCGCCAGCAGCCAAGGGACAGGGAATTACGAGCAGTACTTC; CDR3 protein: CASSQGTGNYEQYF
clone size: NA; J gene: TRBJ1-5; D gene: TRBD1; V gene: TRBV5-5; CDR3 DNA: TGTGCCAGCAGACCCGGGACAGGGTGGTATCAGCCCCAGCATTTT; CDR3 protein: CASRPGTGWYQPQHF
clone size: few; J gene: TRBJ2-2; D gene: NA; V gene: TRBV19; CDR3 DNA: TGTGCCAGTAGTTCAAACAGGATCAGGGAGCTGTTTTTT; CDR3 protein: CASSSNRIRELFF
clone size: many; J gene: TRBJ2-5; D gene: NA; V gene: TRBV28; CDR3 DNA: TGTGCCAGCAGTACCCGGGAGACCCAGTACTTC; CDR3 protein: CASSTRETQYF
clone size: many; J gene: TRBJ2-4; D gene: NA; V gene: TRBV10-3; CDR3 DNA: TGTGCCATCAGTGGGGAGGAAAACATTCAGTACTTC; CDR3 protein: CAISGEENIQYF
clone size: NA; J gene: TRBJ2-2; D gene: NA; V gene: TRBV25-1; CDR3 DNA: TGTGCCAGCAGATACACCGGGGAGCTGTTTTTT; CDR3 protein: CASRYTGELFF
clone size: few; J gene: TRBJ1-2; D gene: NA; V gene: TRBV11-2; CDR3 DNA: TGTGCCAGCAGCCCCTTAGACAGCTATGGCTACACCTTC; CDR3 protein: CASSPLDSYGYTF
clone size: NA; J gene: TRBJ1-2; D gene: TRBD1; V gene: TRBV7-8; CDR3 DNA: TGTGCCAGCAGCGACCGACAGGGGGGTGGCTACACCTTC; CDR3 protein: CASSDRQGGGYTF
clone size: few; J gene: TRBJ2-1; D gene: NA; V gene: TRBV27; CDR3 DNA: TGTGCCAGCAGTTCGAGCTCCTACAATGAGCAGTTCTTC; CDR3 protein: CASSSSSYNEQFF
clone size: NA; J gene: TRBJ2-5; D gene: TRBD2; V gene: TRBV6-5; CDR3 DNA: TGTGCCAGCAGTTATTCGGGGGGGCCGAAGACCCAGTACTTC; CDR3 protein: CASSYSGGPKTQYF
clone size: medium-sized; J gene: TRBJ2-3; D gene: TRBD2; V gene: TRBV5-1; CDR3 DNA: TGCGCCAGCAGCCCCAGTATAGCGGGGTTCCCAGATACGCAGTATTTT; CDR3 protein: CASSPSIAGFPDTQYF
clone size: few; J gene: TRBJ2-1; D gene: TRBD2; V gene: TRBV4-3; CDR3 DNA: TGCGCCAGCAGCCAATGGGGACTAGCCGAGCACAATGAGCAGTTCTTC; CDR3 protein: CASSQWGLAEHNEQFF
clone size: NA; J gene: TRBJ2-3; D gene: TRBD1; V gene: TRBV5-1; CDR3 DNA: TGCGCCAGCAGCCTCGGGACAGGGGCAGATACGCAGTATTTT; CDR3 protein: CASSLGTGADTQYF
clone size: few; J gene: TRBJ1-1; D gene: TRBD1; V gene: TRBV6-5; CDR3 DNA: TGTGCCAGTACAGGGGGCTTAAACACTGAAGCTTTCTTT; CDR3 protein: CASTGGLNTEAFF